This is a list of T cell receptor beta chains from one sample in a study of molecular identifiers for immune sequencing clone quantification. From the PCR reads, TCRdb called clonotypes with MiXCR, one entry per CDR3 protein. The profile covers fewer than 75,000 distinct CDR3 sequences, with about 17% appearing a single time and roughly 1.5% taken by the ten largest. The sequenced sample consisted of naive CD8+ T cells from blood, with Jurkat cell RNA spiked in. The receptors here all came from a human donor in good health. Some libraries in this study had Jurkat cell RNA spiked in. Both conserved end residues are part of each CDR3. A D gene is named only where the DNA matches it firmly. Size is stated for part of the rows, as once, few or many counts, or as a class when the clone is expanded.

cdr3_aa,cdr3_nt,d_call,clone_size,cdr3_length,j_call,v_call
CASSPGHQQYGYTF,TGTGCCAGCAGCCCGGGACACCAGCAATATGGCTACACCTTC,NA,NA,14,TRBJ1-2,TRBV13
CATSASGTSGREGSIQYF,TGTGCCACCAGTGCGTCCGGGACTAGCGGGAGGGAAGGGAGCATTCAGTACTTC,TRBD2,many,18,TRBJ2-4,TRBV24-1
CASGWSGNTIYF,TGTGCCAGCGGCTGGTCGGGAAACACCATATATTTT,NA,many,12,TRBJ1-3,TRBV27
CSARDRQAISYEQYF,TGCAGTGCTAGAGATCGGCAGGCGATCTCCTACGAGCAGTACTTC,NA,many,15,TRBJ2-7,TRBV20-1
CSARGTGGYNEQFF,TGCAGTGCTAGAGGGACGGGAGGGTACAATGAGCAGTTCTTC,TRBD2,few,14,TRBJ2-1,TRBV20-1
CASSFVSGQETQYF,TGTGCCAGCAGTTTCGTCTCGGGCCAAGAGACCCAGTACTTC,NA,many,14,TRBJ2-5,TRBV12-3/TRBV12-4
CASSVGGENYGYTF,TGTGCCAGCAGCGTAGGGGGGGAGAACTATGGCTACACCTTC,NA,few,14,TRBJ1-2,TRBV9
CASSLRPASTDTQYF,TGTGCCAGCAGTTTACGGCCAGCTAGCACAGATACGCAGTATTTT,NA,few,15,TRBJ2-3,TRBV12-3/TRBV12-4
CASSNRDRGRGATDTQYF,TGTGCCAGCAGTAACCGGGACAGGGGGCGCGGGGCCACAGATACGCAGTATTTT,TRBD1,few,18,TRBJ2-3,TRBV27
CASGLTSASYNEQFF,TGTGCTAGTGGTTTGACTAGCGCAAGCTACAATGAGCAGTTCTTC,TRBD2,many,15,TRBJ2-1,TRBV12-5
CASSYASGRALVGELFF,TGTGCCAGCAGTTACGCTAGCGGGAGGGCCCTCGTCGGGGAGCTGTTTTTT,TRBD2,many,17,TRBJ2-2,TRBV6-6
CASSNLPDRNTLYF,TGTGCCAGCAGTAACCTACCCGATAGAAACACTCTGTACTTC,NA,NA,14,TRBJ2-4,TRBV27
CASSLKSTDTQYF,TGTGCCAGCAGCTTAAAAAGCACAGATACGCAGTATTTT,NA,NA,13,TRBJ2-3,TRBV11-2
CASSLEGRVHEQYF,TGTGCCAGCAGCTTAGAGGGACGGGTCCACGAGCAGTACTTC,NA,NA,14,TRBJ2-7,TRBV7-6
CASSSETLFYEQYF,TGCGCCAGCTCCTCGGAGACTTTGTTCTACGAGCAGTACTTC,NA,few,14,TRBJ2-7,TRBV4-1
CSVSPGGTPGEQYF,TGCAGCGTCTCCCCGGGGGGCACCCCTGGCGAGCAGTACTTC,NA,many,14,TRBJ2-7,TRBV29-1